This record covers a single T cell receptor (beta chain). Its antigen is not known. The data were taken from a study of shared clonotypes between healthy human individuals. Whole-study results and caveats: Sampling was confined to blood; repertoires within tissues likely differ.

Only in-frame clones appear in the TCRdb table, and some are missing; sequencing was by immunoSEQ multiplex PCR. The sample holds around 2,000,000 clones; 85% to 95% are singletons and the top ten take under 0.15%. The V end was cut by 2 bases, the J end by 10 bases, with 12 bases between. CDR1 and CDR2 from the germline V gene are SGHTA and FQGNSA. The CDR3 runs to 14 residues. The chain couples TRBV7-2 to TRBJ1-6; possible D gene TRBD1, 6 bases. The sequencing input was naive CD4+ T cells sorted from blood. This sample's subset: CD45RA+ positively selected. The sequence derives from a man aged 18 to 29 in good health. CDR3: CASSLNRAKSPLHF. The CDR3 coding sequence is TGTGCCAGCAGCTTAAACAGGGCCAAATCACCCCTCCACTTT.